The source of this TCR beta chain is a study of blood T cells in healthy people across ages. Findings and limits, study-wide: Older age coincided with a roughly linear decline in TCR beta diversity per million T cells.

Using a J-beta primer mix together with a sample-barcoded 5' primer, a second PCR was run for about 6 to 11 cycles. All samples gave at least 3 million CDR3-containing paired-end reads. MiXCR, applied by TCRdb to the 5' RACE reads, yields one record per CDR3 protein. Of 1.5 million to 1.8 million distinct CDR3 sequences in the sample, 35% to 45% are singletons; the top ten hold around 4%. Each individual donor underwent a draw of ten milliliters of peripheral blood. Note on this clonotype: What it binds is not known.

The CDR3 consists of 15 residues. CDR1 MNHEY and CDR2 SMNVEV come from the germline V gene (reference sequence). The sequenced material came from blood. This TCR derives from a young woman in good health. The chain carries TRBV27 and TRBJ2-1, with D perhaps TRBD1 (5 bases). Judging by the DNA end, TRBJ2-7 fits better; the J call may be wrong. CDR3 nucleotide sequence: TGTGCCAGCAGGACAGAAACAGCCTCCTACAATGAGCAGTACTTC. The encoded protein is CASRTETASYNEQYF.